The 22 T cell receptor beta chains presented below share a single source sample, sequenced in a study of blood T cells in healthy people across ages. Alongside a J-beta primer mix, a sample-barcoded 5' primer served in a second PCR lasting roughly 7 to 11 cycles. A single record per CDR3 protein comes from TCRdb applying MiXCR to the 5' RACE reads. The data show more than 650,000 distinct CDR3 sequences, approximately 24% seen once. The sample was also reused in another study, on T cells of mothers and their children.

The sequenced sample consisted of blood. These receptors were obtained from a boy younger than 18 in good health.

This clonotype was seen a handful of times. V usage is TRBV5-1 and J usage is TRBJ1-2, with D possibly TRBD1 on 5 matching bases. The V gene lost 4 bases and the J gene lost 10 bases, with 14 bases spanning the gap. The CDR3 runs to 12 residues. CDR1 and CDR2 from the germline V gene are SGHRS and YFSETQ. The CDR3, as DNA: TGCGCCAGCAGCCTTGACCGGGGCCTCTACACCTTC. Translating gives CASSLDRGLYTF.

This clonotype has just a few counts. This chain uses TRBV6-1 with TRBJ1-5, with 7 bases identical to TRBD1. Germline-derived CDR1 and CDR2 are MNHNS and SASEGT. The CDR3 loop spans 13 amino acids. V was pared by 6 bases and J by 2 bases, with 1 base of the junction left unmatched. The chain's CDR3 is CASRGQRNQPQHF. Written as DNA, the CDR3 is TGTGCCAGCAGGGGACAGCGCAATCAGCCCCAGCATTTT.

This clonotype came up a few times. The chain links TRBV5-1 to TRBJ2-1; D is unresolved. CDR3 size: 14 residues. Between the trimmed V and J ends, which lost 0 bases and 3 bases, there was a span of 7 bases. The V gene's germline CDR1 is SGHRS and CDR2 YFSETQ. The chain's CDR3 is CASSLERSYNEQFF. In DNA form, the CDR3 reads TGCGCCAGCAGCTTGGAACGGAGCTACAATGAGCAGTTCTTC.

J is TRBJ2-5 and V is TRBV12-3 or TRBV12-4; TRBD1 might be the D (6 bases). The end of the DNA aligns better with TRBJ2-7, so the J call may be wrong. The CDR3 sequence is 15 residues long. CDR3: CASSLTGSSSYEQYF. CDR3 nucleotides: TGTGCCAGCAGTTTGACAGGTTCCAGCTCCTACGAGCAGTACTTC.

This clonotype was seen ten or more times. The rearrangement links TRBV4-1 to TRBJ2-5; D possibly corresponds to TRBD2 (5 bases). Germline-derived CDR1 and CDR2 are MGHRA and YSYEKL. Trimming pared 0 bases from V and 5 bases from J, leaving 10 bases between. CDR3 length equals 14 residues. CDR3 nucleotides: TGCGCCAGCAGCCAAGATCCTCAGCGGGAGACCCAGTACTTC. Translating it yields CASSQDPQRETQYF.

This clonotype was seen ten or more times. V gene TRBV7-6 combines with J gene TRBJ2-5; D assignment may be TRBD1 or TRBD2 (6 bases each). The DNA end is more similar to TRBJ2-7, so the J call may be wrong. This CDR3 contains 15 residues. Germline V gives CDR1 SGHVS, CDR2 FNYEAQ. The CDR3 DNA is TGTGCCAGCAGCTTAACGGGGGCTAGCTCCTACGAGCAGTACTTC. It is translated as CASSLTGASSYEQYF.

For the CDR3, the DNA is TGTGCCAGCCCAGGGACAGAGAACACCGGGGAGCTGTTTTTT. Translation: CASPGTENTGELFF. The V gene is TRBV7-9, the J gene TRBJ2-2; TRBD1 agrees at 7 bases. The germline V gene encodes CDR1 SEHNR and CDR2 FQNEAQ (reference sequence). V lost 8 bases to trimming and J lost 1 base; unmatched junction nucleotides: 4. The CDR3 totals 14 residues.

This clonotype has a handful of counts. The V gene is TRBV4-2, the J gene TRBJ1-5, with D possibly TRBD1 on 5 matching bases. The germline V gene encodes CDR1 LGHNA and CDR2 YNFKEQ. CDR3 size: 13 residues. V gave up 1 base and J gave up 7 bases, with 8 bases separating them. The CDR3 nucleotides read TGTGCCAGCAGCCAAGGGGGCGAACAGCCCCAGCATTTT. It translates to CASSQGGEQPQHF.

This clonotype was seen a handful of times. The J gene is TRBJ2-5, the V gene TRBV20-1, with TRBD2 matching 14 bases. Near its end, the DNA agrees better with TRBJ2-1, so the J call may be wrong. This CDR3 is 15 amino acids long. CDR1 is DFQATT and CDR2 is SNEGSKA in the germline V gene (reference sequence). This CDR3 reads CSARTSGGLYNEQFF. CDR3 nucleotide sequence: TGCAGTGCTCGGACTAGCGGGGGGCTCTACAATGAGCAGTTCTTC.

The chain joins TRBV10-3 to TRBJ2-7; tentative D call: TRBD1 (6 bases). The CDR3 is 13 residues long. Germline CDR1 reads ENHRY; CDR2 reads SYGVKD. V was trimmed by 4 bases and J by 3 bases, leaving 10 bases between them. CDR3 DNA: TGTGCCATCAGTGGACAGGTCCGCTACGAGCAGTACTTC. Protein sequence: CAISGQVRYEQYF.

This clonotype was seen ten or more times. DNA for the CDR3: TGCAGTGCTGCCGGGACTAGCGGCGAGCAGTTCTTC. This encodes CSAAGTSGEQFF. This sequence joins TRBV20-1 and TRBJ2-1; 11 positions agree with TRBD2. Looked up from germline, CDR1 is DFQATT and CDR2 is SNEGSKA (reference sequence). CDR3 length equals 12 residues. V trimming: 5 bases; J trimming: 10 bases; junction bases outside the gene matches: 4.

The chain couples TRBV5-1 to TRBJ2-1; 9 positions match TRBD2. CDR1 and CDR2 from the germline V gene are SGHRS and YFSETQ. V lost 4 bases to trimming and J lost 0 bases; unmatched junction nucleotides: 14. This CDR3 is built from 19 residues. The CDR3 nucleotides are TGCGCCAGCAGCCCGAGGGCTAGCGGGGCCAGGAGCTCCTACAATGAGCAGTTCTTC. Encoded protein: CASSPRASGARSSYNEQFF. The full variable domain, its missing parts supplied by reference TRBV5-1 and TRBJ2-1, is KAGVTQTPRYLIKTRGQQVTLSCSPISGHRSVSWYQQTPGQGLQFLFEYFSETQRNKGNFPGRFSGRQFSNSRSEMNVSTLELGDSALYLCASSPRASGARSSYNEQFFGPGTRLTVL.

The J gene is TRBJ2-3, the V gene TRBV7-9, with a weak D call TRBD1 (6 bases). Per the germline V gene, CDR1 is SEHNR and CDR2 is FQNEAQ (reference sequence). V lost 5 bases and J lost 5, with 11 bases in between. The CDR3 loop spans 13 amino acids. CDR3 amino acids: CASSADSQDTQYF. The CDR3 DNA is TGTGCCAGCAGCGCGGACAGCCAAGATACGCAGTATTTT. Looking up the rest from reference TRBV7-9 and TRBJ2-3 gives the full variable domain: DTGVSQNPRHKITKRGQNVTFRCDPISEHNRLYWYRQTLGQGPEFLTYFQNEAQLEKSRLLSDRFSAERPKGSFSTLEIQRTEQGDSAMYLCASSADSQDTQYFGPGTRLTVL.

A few counts support this clonotype. The chain couples TRBV5-1 to TRBJ1-4; TRBD1 aligns across 7 bases. V dropped 0 bases and J dropped 4; count of bases not matched to a gene: 6. The CDR3 covers 16 residues. The germline V gene has CDR1 SGHRS and CDR2 YFSETQ. The CDR3 bases are TGCGCCAGCAGCTTGGTCGGTAGGGGGCTTAATGAAAAACTGTTTTTT. It codes for CASSLVGRGLNEKLFF.

The rearrangement joins TRBV28 to TRBJ2-3; D call uncertain. Germline V gives CDR1 MDHEN, CDR2 SYDVKM. V dropped 2 bases and J dropped 2 bases, with 8 bases sitting between them. The CDR3 extends over 14 amino acids. The CDR3 nucleotides read TGTGCCAGCAGTTTAGCGCGCAACACAGATACGCAGTATTTT. Protein sequence: CASSLARNTDTQYF.

The chain has TRBV11-2 and TRBJ2-4; maybe TRBD2 (5 bases). The germline V and J ends were trimmed by 3 bases and 8 bases, with 17 bases remaining between them. Germline V gene lookup returns CDR1 SGHAT and CDR2 FQNNGV. The CDR3 is made up of 15 amino acids. In DNA form, the CDR3 reads TGTGCCAGCAGCTTGGGTGGCTCAGAGGGAGACATTCAGTACTTC. Translated: CASSLGGSEGDIQYF.

The V gene is TRBV7-2, the J gene TRBJ2-5, with TRBD2 matching over 12 bases. With 5 bases clipped from V and 2 bases from J, the junction kept 12 bases outside the gene matches. The germline V gene encodes CDR1 SGHTA and CDR2 FQGNSA. This CDR3 comprises 18 residues. The CDR3 spells CASSQRASGGARQETQYF. The CDR3 bases are TGTGCCAGCAGCCAAAGGGCTAGCGGGGGGGCGCGTCAAGAGACCCAGTACTTC.

The V gene is TRBV6-5, the J gene TRBJ2-1; a possible D gene is TRBD1 (6 bases). Deletions cut 4 bases from V and 7 bases from J, with 14 bases between. Germline V lookup: CDR1 MNHEY, CDR2 SVGAGI. The CDR3 covers 14 residues. CDR3 sequence reads: CASSSEYRVNEQFF. CDR3 DNA sequence: TGTGCCAGCAGTTCCGAATACAGGGTTAATGAGCAGTTCTTC.

The chain has TRBV29-1 and TRBJ1-3; no reliable D call. The ends were cut back, 5 bases at V and 1 base at J, with 6 bases in the middle. Germline loops: CDR1 SQVTM, CDR2 ANQGSEA. The CDR3 sequence is 12 residues long. The chain's CDR3 is CSVWASGNTIYF. The CDR3 region has the DNA TGCAGCGTTTGGGCGTCTGGAAACACCATATATTTT.

This clonotype was picked up a small number of times. The rearrangement joins TRBV7-6 to TRBJ2-1; D call uncertain. The V end lost 1 base, the J end lost 7 bases, and 20 bases lay between the germline ends. CDR3 size: 17 residues. Germline V CDR1 and CDR2: SGHVS, FNYEAQ. CDR3 residues: CASSLGVRAQGGNEQFF. In DNA form, the CDR3 reads TGTGCCAGCAGCTTAGGGGTCCGGGCCCAAGGTGGTAATGAGCAGTTCTTC.

This clonotype appeared a few times. The genes are TRBV4-2 and TRBJ1-4, with D perhaps TRBD1 (5 bases). Trimming removed 0 bases from V and 4 bases from J, with 6 bases in between. Germline V CDR1 and CDR2: LGHNA, YNFKEQ. CDR3 length: 14 residues. The CDR3 sequence is CASSQEGLNEKLFF. CDR3 DNA sequence: TGTGCCAGCAGCCAAGAGGGACTTAATGAAAAACTGTTTTTT.

This clonotype occurred many times. A junction boundary mismatches the germline segment, possibly from a read error. The chain uses TRBV5-1 and TRBJ1-5; TRBD1 is a possible D gene (5 bases). The CDR3 totals 13 residues. The germline V gene has CDR1 SGHRS and CDR2 YFSETQ. For the CDR3, the DNA is TGTGCCAGCAGTTTAGGGGAAAATCAGCCCCAGCATTTT. It yields the protein CASSLGENQPQHF.